The T cell receptor (beta chain) described here comes from a study of T-cell memory formation after mild COVID-19. Study-wide context: TCR clustering was largely donor specific.

TCRdb redid the calling of the 5' RACE reads with MiXCR, one entry per CDR3 protein. The sample holds 450,000 or so distinct CDR3 sequences, nearly 25% seen once. From germline, CDR1 is SGHRS and CDR2 YFSETQ. This CDR3 spans 16 amino acids. Trimming took off 4 bases at V and 3 bases at J, with 18 bases between the two ends. The rearrangement links TRBV5-1 to TRBJ2-3; possibly TRBD2 for D (5 bases). The sequencing input was PBMCs or a T cell subset sorted from them (not recorded which). The source is an adult woman who had mild COVID-19 (a few samples of this study predate the infection). Cell type and time point are not known. In DNA, the CDR3 is TGCGCCAGCAGCGCCTTCGGTAGGCCGGGGACAGATACGCAGTATTTT. This translates into CASSAFGRPGTDTQYF.